This is a list of T cell receptor beta chains from one sample in a study of blood T cell repertoires in COVID-19. Generated by immunoSEQ multiplex PCR, the TCRdb table keeps only in-frame clones and is missing some. The sample holds 190,000 or so clones; about 95% are singletons and the top ten take about 0.8%. The sequenced sample consisted of peripheral blood. All receptors derive from a young man with COVID-19, enrolled during active disease. Both conserved end residues are part of each CDR3. The order of the fields is D gene, J gene, V gene, clone size, CDR3 protein, CDR3 DNA. The D gene is left open where the match is weak. The size field is filled for only some rows; it gives once, few, many or a size class.

D gene: .; J gene: TRBJ1-1; V gene: TRBV10-2; clone size: .; CDR3 protein: CASSENGGFKGAEAFF; CDR3 DNA: TGCGCCAGCAGTGAGAACGGGGGATTTAAAGGGGCTGAAGCTTTCTTT
D gene: .; J gene: TRBJ1-5; V gene: TRBV6-1; clone size: .; CDR3 protein: CASSERGGNQPQHF; CDR3 DNA: TGTGCCAGCAGTGAAAGGGGAGGAAATCAGCCCCAGCATTTT
D gene: .; J gene: TRBJ1-2; V gene: TRBV14; clone size: once; CDR3 protein: CASSSGSRGYTF; CDR3 DNA: TGTGCCAGCAGCTCGGGGTCTCGAGGCTACACCTTC
D gene: .; J gene: TRBJ2-7; V gene: TRBV19; clone size: once; CDR3 protein: CASSTQTSHEQYF; CDR3 DNA: TGTGCCAGTAGTACCCAGACAAGCCACGAGCAGTACTTC
D gene: .; J gene: TRBJ1-2; V gene: TRBV7-9; clone size: .; CDR3 protein: CASTPSGGDYGYTF; CDR3 DNA: TGTGCCAGCACTCCTAGCGGGGGAGACTATGGCTACACCTTC
D gene: .; J gene: TRBJ1-1; V gene: TRBV30; clone size: .; CDR3 protein: CAWSLEGGTEAFF; CDR3 DNA: TGTGCCTGGAGTTTGGAGGGAGGCACTGAAGCTTTCTTT
D gene: TRBD1; J gene: TRBJ1-2; V gene: TRBV13; clone size: once; CDR3 protein: CASSLPDRVPGGYTF; CDR3 DNA: TGTGCCAGCAGCCTCCCGGACAGGGTGCCGGGGGGCTACACCTTC
D gene: .; J gene: TRBJ1-2; V gene: TRBV28; clone size: .; CDR3 protein: CASSSGWVYGYTF; CDR3 DNA: TGTGCCAGCAGTTCGGGGTGGGTGTATGGCTACACCTTC
D gene: .; J gene: TRBJ1-1; V gene: TRBV5-1; clone size: .; CDR3 protein: CASSARGSDTEAFF; CDR3 DNA: TGCGCCAGCAGCGCAAGGGGGTCGGACACTGAAGCTTTCTTT
D gene: .; J gene: TRBJ1-1; V gene: TRBV30; clone size: .; CDR3 protein: CAGGSTEREAFF; CDR3 DNA: TGTGCCGGGGGGTCGACGGAGCGTGAAGCTTTCTTT
D gene: .; J gene: TRBJ1-1; V gene: TRBV6-1; clone size: .; CDR3 protein: CASSELRRQNTEAFF; CDR3 DNA: TGTGCCAGCAGTGAGTTGAGGCGGCAGAACACTGAAGCTTTCTTT
D gene: .; J gene: TRBJ1-5; V gene: TRBV4-2; clone size: .; CDR3 protein: CASSSNQGNNQPQHF; CDR3 DNA: TGTGCCAGCAGCTCAAACCAGGGTAACAATCAGCCCCAGCATTTT
D gene: TRBD1; J gene: TRBJ2-7; V gene: TRBV28; clone size: .; CDR3 protein: CASSGRQGGSYEQYF; CDR3 DNA: TGTGCCAGCAGTGGAAGACAGGGTGGGTCCTACGAGCAGTACTTC
D gene: TRBD1; J gene: TRBJ1-3; V gene: TRBV9; clone size: once; CDR3 protein: CASSVGQGAGNTIYF; CDR3 DNA: TGTGCCAGCAGCGTTGGACAGGGGGCTGGAAACACCATATATTTT
D gene: .; J gene: TRBJ1-1; V gene: TRBV3-1/TRBV3-2; clone size: .; CDR3 protein: CASSSSAGGTEAFF; CDR3 DNA: TGTGCCAGCAGCTCGTCTGCCGGGGGCACTGAAGCTTTCTTT
D gene: .; J gene: TRBJ1-2; V gene: TRBV5-4; clone size: .; CDR3 protein: CASSLAGNYGYTF; CDR3 DNA: TGTGCCAGCAGCTTGGCCGGGAACTATGGCTACACCTTC
D gene: TRBD2; J gene: TRBJ2-5; V gene: TRBV30; clone size: .; CDR3 protein: CAWNLGGVSETQYF; CDR3 DNA: TGTGCCTGGAACCTGGGAGGGGTTTCAGAGACCCAGTACTTC